The subject of this entry is one T cell receptor beta chain. Per the germline V gene, CDR1 is LNHDA and CDR2 is SQIVND (reference sequence). The CDR3 has 15 amino acids. The V segment lost 6 bases and the J segment 4 bases; nucleotides outside the gene matches: 9. Data came from immunoSEQ multiplex PCR; TCRdb stores just in-frame clones and leaves some out. The table records hundreds of thousands of clones, 89% of them present only once. This sample is drawn from a study of blood T cell repertoires in COVID-19. Overall study context: T cells, B-cell-depleted T cells, or PBMCs provided the cDNA or gDNA that served as material.

The sequence derives from a man aged 60-69 years who had recovered from COVID-19. The specimen was peripheral blood. The chain couples TRBV19 to TRBJ1-2; 9 bases map to TRBD1. CDR3 in DNA: TGTGCCAGTAGACCCGGGACAGGGTTTGTCTATGGCTACACCTTC. Amino acid sequence: CASRPGTGFVYGYTF.